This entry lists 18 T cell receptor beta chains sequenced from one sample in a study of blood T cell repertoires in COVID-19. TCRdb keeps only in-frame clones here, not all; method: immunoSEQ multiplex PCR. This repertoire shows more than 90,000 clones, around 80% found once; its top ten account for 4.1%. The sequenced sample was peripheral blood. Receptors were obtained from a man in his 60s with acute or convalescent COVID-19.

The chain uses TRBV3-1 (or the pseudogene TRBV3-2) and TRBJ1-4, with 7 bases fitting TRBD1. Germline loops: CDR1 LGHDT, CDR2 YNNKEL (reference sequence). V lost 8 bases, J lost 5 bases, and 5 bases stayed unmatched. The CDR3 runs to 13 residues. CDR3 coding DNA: TGTGCCAGCCGCAGGGGGGCAAATGAAAAACTGTTTTTT. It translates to CASRRGANEKLFF.

The CDR3 region is CASSQSDRMSYEQYV. DNA of the CDR3: TGTGCCAGCAGCCAATCGGACAGGATGTCCTACGAGCAGTACGTC. The chain employs TRBV3-1 (or the pseudogene TRBV3-2) and TRBJ2-7; TRBD1 matches 7 bases. The CDR3 spans 15 residues. Looked up from germline, CDR1 is LGHDT and CDR2 is YNNKEL (reference sequence). Germline trimming cut 2 bases from V and 1 base from J; bases unmatched to any gene: 5.

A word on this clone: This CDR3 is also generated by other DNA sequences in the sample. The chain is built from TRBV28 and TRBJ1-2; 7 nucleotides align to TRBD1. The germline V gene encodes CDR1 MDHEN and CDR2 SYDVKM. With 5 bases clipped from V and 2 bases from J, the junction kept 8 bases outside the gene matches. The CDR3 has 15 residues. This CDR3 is CASSPGQGGNYGYTF. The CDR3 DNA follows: TGTGCCAGCAGTCCGGGGCAGGGGGGCAACTATGGCTACACCTTC.

CDR3 coding DNA: TGTGCCAGCAGCTTAACTAGCGGGAGAAATACCAATGAGCAGTTCTTC. Protein sequence: CASSLTSGRNTNEQFF. The rearrangement joins TRBV7-9 to TRBJ2-1, with 11 positions matching TRBD2. Trimming removed 2 bases from V and 6 bases from J; junction bases left unmatched: 6. The CDR3 is 16 amino acids. Germline lookup yields CDR1 SEHNR and CDR2 FQNEAQ (reference sequence).

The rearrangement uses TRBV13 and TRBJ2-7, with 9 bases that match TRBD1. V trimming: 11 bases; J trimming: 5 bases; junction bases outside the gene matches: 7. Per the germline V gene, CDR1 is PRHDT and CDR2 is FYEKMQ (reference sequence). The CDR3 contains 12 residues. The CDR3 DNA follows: TGTGCCTCGATGGACAGGGGCAACGAGCAGTACTTC. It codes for CASMDRGNEQYF.

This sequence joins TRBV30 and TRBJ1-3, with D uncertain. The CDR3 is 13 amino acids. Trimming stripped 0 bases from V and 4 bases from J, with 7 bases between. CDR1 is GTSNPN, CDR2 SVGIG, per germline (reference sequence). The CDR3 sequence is CAWSVNSGNTIYF. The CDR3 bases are TGTGCCTGGAGTGTTAATTCGGGAAACACCATATATTTT.

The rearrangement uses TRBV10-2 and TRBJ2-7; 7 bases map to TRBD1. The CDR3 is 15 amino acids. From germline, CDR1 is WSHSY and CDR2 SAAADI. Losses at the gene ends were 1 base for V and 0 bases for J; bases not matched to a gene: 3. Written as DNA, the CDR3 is TGCGCCAGCAGTGAGTTGGGACAGTTCTCCTACGAGCAGTACGTC. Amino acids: CASSELGQFSYEQYV.

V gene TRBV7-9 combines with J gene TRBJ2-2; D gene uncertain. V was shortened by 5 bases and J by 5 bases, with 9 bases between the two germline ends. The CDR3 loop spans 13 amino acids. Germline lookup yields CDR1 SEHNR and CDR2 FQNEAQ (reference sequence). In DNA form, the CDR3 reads TGTGCCAGCAGCCTCTCTTCGACCGGGGAGCTGTTTTTT. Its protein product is CASSLSSTGELFF.

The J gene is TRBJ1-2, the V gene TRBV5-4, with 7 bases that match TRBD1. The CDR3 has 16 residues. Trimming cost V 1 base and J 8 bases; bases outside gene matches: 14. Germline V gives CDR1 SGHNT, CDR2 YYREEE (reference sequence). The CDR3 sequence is CASSLPPAGGFFGYTF. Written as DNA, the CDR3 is TGTGCCAGCAGCTTGCCCCCGGCAGGGGGATTTTTCGGCTACACCTTC.

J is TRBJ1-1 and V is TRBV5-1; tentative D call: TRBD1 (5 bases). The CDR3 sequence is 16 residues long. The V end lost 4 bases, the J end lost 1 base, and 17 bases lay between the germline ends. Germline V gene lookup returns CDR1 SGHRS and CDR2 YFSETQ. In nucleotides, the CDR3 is TGCGCCAGCAGCGGGCGCCCAGGGATGCGGAACACTGAAGCTTTCTTT. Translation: CASSGRPGMRNTEAFF.

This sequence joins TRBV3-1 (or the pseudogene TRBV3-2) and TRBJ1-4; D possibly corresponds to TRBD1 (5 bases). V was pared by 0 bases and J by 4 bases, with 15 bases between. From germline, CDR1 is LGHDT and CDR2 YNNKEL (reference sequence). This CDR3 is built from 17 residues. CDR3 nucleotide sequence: TGTGCCAGCAGCCAAGAGTTGGTTAGGGGACTTAATGAAAAACTGTTTTTT. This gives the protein CASSQELVRGLNEKLFF.

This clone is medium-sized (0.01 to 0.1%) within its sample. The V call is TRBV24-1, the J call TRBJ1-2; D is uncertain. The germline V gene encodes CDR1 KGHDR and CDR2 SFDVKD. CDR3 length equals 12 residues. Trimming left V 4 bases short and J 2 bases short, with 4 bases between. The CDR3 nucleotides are TGTGCCACCAGTGAACAGAACTATGGCTACACCTTC. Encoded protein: CATSEQNYGYTF.

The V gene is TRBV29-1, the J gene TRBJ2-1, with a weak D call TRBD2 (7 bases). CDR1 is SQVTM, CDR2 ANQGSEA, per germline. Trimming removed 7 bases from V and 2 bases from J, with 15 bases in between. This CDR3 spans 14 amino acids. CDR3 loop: CSGRRGGAYNEQFF. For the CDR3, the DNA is TGCAGCGGGCGTAGGGGGGGAGCCTACAATGAGCAGTTCTTC.

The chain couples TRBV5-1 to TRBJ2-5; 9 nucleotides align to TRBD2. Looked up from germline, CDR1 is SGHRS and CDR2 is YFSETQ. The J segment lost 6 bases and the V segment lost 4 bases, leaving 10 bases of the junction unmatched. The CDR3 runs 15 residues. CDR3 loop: CASSTDPASGKTQYF. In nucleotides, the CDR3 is TGCGCCAGCAGCACGGATCCCGCTAGCGGGAAGACCCAGTACTTC.

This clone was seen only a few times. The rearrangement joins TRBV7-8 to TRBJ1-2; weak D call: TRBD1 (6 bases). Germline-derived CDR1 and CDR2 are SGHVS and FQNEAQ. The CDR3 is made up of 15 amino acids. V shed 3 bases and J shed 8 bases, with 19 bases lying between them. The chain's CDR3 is CASSLGRGMILGYTF. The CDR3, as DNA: TGTGCCAGCAGCTTGGGCAGGGGAATGATTTTAGGCTACACCTTC.

The CDR3 is CASSDRQGARETDTQYF. The CDR3 nucleotides read TGTGCCAGCAGCGACCGACAGGGGGCGAGGGAAACAGATACGCAGTATTTT. This chain uses TRBV2 with TRBJ2-3, with 10 bases identical to TRBD1. CDR1 SNHLY and CDR2 FYNNEI come from the germline V gene. This CDR3 is built from 17 residues. J gave up 3 bases and V 6 bases, and 12 bases lay outside the gene matches.

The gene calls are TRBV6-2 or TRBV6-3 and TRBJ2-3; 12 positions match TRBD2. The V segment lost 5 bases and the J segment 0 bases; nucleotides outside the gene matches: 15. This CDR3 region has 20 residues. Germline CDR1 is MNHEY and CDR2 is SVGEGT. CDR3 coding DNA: TGTGCCAGCAGTCGCCCGATTCTAGCGGGAGGGCCCAAAAGCACAGATACGCAGTATTTT. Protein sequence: CASSRPILAGGPKSTDTQYF.

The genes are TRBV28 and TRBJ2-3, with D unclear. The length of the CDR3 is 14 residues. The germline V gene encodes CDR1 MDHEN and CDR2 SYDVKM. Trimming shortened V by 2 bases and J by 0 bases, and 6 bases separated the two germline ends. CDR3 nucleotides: TGTGCCAGCAGTTTAGCCAGGAGCACAGATACGCAGTATTTT. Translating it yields CASSLARSTDTQYF.